The 30 T cell receptor beta chains below all came from one sample that was sequenced in a study of T cell clonality in common variable immunodeficiency. TCRdb's copy holds only in-frame clones and misses some; the assay was immunoSEQ multiplex PCR. The specimen gives about 52,000 clones without singletons; the ten biggest hold about 2%. Sequences were obtained from peripheral blood mononuclear cells. The receptor source for this set is a person between 18 and 69 years old in good health.

This clone was found many times. The read stops 3 residues short of the end of the CDR3; the missing end is completed from the germline J gene. The rearrangement joins TRBV12-3 or TRBV12-4 to TRBJ2-3, with D tentatively TRBD1 or TRBD2 (6 bases each). This CDR3 comprises 15 residues. Trimming pared 5 bases from V and 4 bases from J, leaving 16 bases between. The CDR3 region is CASSPTGGTPDTQYF. CDR3 DNA (partial): TGTGCCAGCAGTCCGACAGGAGGGACCCCAGATACG.

Ten or more counts support this clone. The read gets to within 3 residues of the CDR3 end, and the germline J gene fills in the rest. This sequence joins TRBV6-2 or TRBV6-3 and TRBJ1-6; D is perhaps TRBD1 (6 bases). Germline CDR1 MNHEY, CDR2 SVGEGT. V dropped 0 bases and J dropped 6 bases, with 15 bases sitting between them. CDR3 length: 17 amino acids. The covered CDR3 bases are TGTGCCAGCAGTTACTCGACCGTCTGGGGGCTTAATTCACCC. Its translation: CASSYSTVWGLNSP. The full CDR3 protein is CASSYSTVWGLNSPLHF.

This clone has a count of ten or more. The observed sequence ends 3 residues before the CDR3 terminus, with the missing tail filled in from the germline J gene. The chain joins TRBV20-1 to TRBJ2-1; a possible D gene is TRBD1 (7 bases). CDR3 length: 15 residues. V lost 3 bases and J lost 6, with 18 bases in between. Germline CDR1 and CDR2: DFQATT and SNEGSKA (reference sequence). Partial CDR3 DNA: TGCAGTGCTAGGGGGGGCGGGACAGCCCTCAATGAG. Translated, it gives CSARGGGTALNE. The entire CDR3 reads CSARGGGTALNEQFF.

Ten or more counts support this clone. The read falls 3 residues short of the CDR3 end, and the missing part is taken from the germline J gene. The rearrangement joins TRBV20-1 to TRBJ2-1; 8 bases are shared with TRBD2. The CDR3 totals 16 residues. The V and J ends lost 1 base and 8 bases, in that order; junction bases with no gene match: 13. Germline lookup yields CDR1 DFQATT and CDR2 SNEGSKA (reference sequence). The CDR3 DNA, read in part, is TGCAGTGCTAGAGCCTACAGCGGGGGACCTTCGGATGAG. It codes for CSARAYSGGPSDE. The whole CDR3 is CSARAYSGGPSDEQFF.

This clone showed up many times. The sequenced fragment ends 3 residues before the CDR3 boundary, so the rest is inferred from the germline J gene. The chain has TRBV20-1 and TRBJ1-6, with D maybe TRBD1 (5 bases). The CDR3 is made up of 15 amino acids. With 5 bases removed from V and 0 bases from J, the gap between germline ends came to 11 bases. Per germline, CDR1 DFQATT and CDR2 SNEGSKA (reference sequence). CDR3 sequence reads: CSAWGQSSYNSPLHF. The sequenced CDR3 bases are TGCAGTGCTTGGGGCCAGAGCTCCTATAATTCACCC.

This clone appeared many times. CDR3 in amino acids: CASTPRGVDTEAFF. The CDR3 bases that were read are TGTGCCAGTACGCCCAGGGGCGTGGACACTGAA. This chain links TRBV13 with TRBJ1-1; D is possibly TRBD1 (6 bases). The read finishes 3 residues shy of the CDR3 end, and the germline J gene is used to complete it. The V end was cut by 9 bases, the J end by 3 bases, with 17 bases between. CDR3 length: 14 residues. The germline V gene encodes CDR1 PRHDT and CDR2 FYEKMQ (reference sequence).

Concerning this clone itself: Compared with germline, one end of the junction differs, possibly owing to a read error. The missing CDR3 end, 3 residues past where the read stops, is filled in from the germline J gene. The chain is built from TRBV11-2 and TRBJ1-3, with D maybe TRBD1 (5 bases). This CDR3 has 15 amino acids. The germline V gene has CDR1 SGHAT and CDR2 FQNNGV. The CDR3 here is CASSIVGDSGNTIYF. The sequenced part of the CDR3 DNA is TGTGCCAGCAGCATAGTGGGGGACTCTGGAAACACA.

This clone has a count of ten or more. The CDR3 end is not reached by the read, which stops 3 residues before it; the germline J gene fills it in. This sample also contains other DNA sequences that code for the same CDR3. This chain joins TRBV30 and TRBJ2-2; 7 positions agree with TRBD2. The CDR3 has 12 residues. Germline V gene sequence: CDR1 GTSNPN, CDR2 SVGIG (reference sequence). The ends lost 2 bases at V and 6 bases at J; junction bases unmatched: 0. The CDR3: CAWSRGAGELFF. The sequenced CDR3 bases are TGTGCCTGGAGTCGGGGGGCCGGGGAG.

At least ten counts were recorded for this clone. Sequencing ends 3 residues short of the CDR3 end; the germline J gene provides the rest. The chain uses TRBV18 and TRBJ2-3; 7 nucleotides align to TRBD2. CDR3 size: 14 residues. The germline CDR1 and CDR2 sequences are KGHSH and LQKENI. J gave up 6 bases and V 4 bases, and 7 bases lay outside the gene matches. CDR3 DNA, as far as it was read: TGTGCCAGCTCACAACGGATCGGGGGGGATACG. Encoded protein: CASSQRIGGDT. Given in full, the CDR3 is CASSQRIGGDTQYF.

In its sample, this clone was seen many times. Incomplete CDR3 DNA: TGCAGTGCTAGACGTGGGACAGGGCGAAAA. Protein product: CSARRGTGRK. The whole CDR3 reads CSARRGTGRKAFF. This rearrangement joins TRBV20-1 to TRBJ1-1, with 9 bases identical to TRBD1. The read comes to an end 3 residues before the CDR3 does, leaving the germline J gene to fill in the end. This CDR3 region has 13 residues. The germline V gene encodes CDR1 DFQATT and CDR2 SNEGSKA (reference sequence).

Partial CDR3 DNA: TGTGCCAGCAGCCAGACGGGGTTCTTGGACCGGCCC. Protein product: CASSQTGFLDRP. The whole CDR3 region reads CASSQTGFLDRPQHF. This chain joins TRBV7-3 and TRBJ1-5; no clear D gene. The read ends 3 residues before the CDR3 terminus; that terminus is restored from the germline J gene. The CDR3 consists of 15 residues. Germline-derived CDR1 and CDR2 are SGHTA and FQGTGA. V lost 5 bases, J lost 9 bases, and 20 bases lay in between.

This clone was detected many times. The read ends 3 residues early relative to the CDR3; the germline J gene fills the gap. The chain uses TRBV30 and TRBJ1-1; D is unclear. Trimming pared 6 bases from V and 3 bases from J, leaving 5 bases between. The CDR3 covers 10 residues. Germline lookup yields CDR1 GTSNPN and CDR2 SVGIG (reference sequence). The sequenced CDR3 bases are TGTGCCTGTACGGACACTGAA. It specifies CACTDTE. The full CDR3 is CACTDTEAFF.

This clone was detected many times. The CDR3 end lies 3 residues beyond the end of the read and is filled in from the germline J gene. The J gene is TRBJ2-2, the V gene TRBV5-6, with D hard to call. Germline V CDR1 and CDR2: SGHDT, YYEEEE. This CDR3 spans 15 amino acids. Trimming pared 6 bases from V and 5 bases from J, leaving 17 bases between. Partial CDR3 DNA: TGTGCCAGCACCCATCTGGAAGGGCTAACCGGGGAG. This gives the protein CASTHLEGLTGE. The entire CDR3 protein is CASTHLEGLTGELFF.

A note on this clone: With the read ending 3 residues before the CDR3 end, the germline J gene is used to fill in that end. The gene calls are TRBV2 and TRBJ2-3, with 13 nucleotides matching TRBD2. Germline V gene data show CDR1 as SNHLY and CDR2 as FYNNEI. The CDR3 spans 16 residues. CDR3 bases read: TGTGCCAGCAGCCTTCCACTAGCGGGAGGGCAAGAGACG. It is translated as CASSLPLAGGQET. The CDR3 reads in full as CASSLPLAGGQETQYF.

The table lists this clone with many counts. The CDR3 extends 3 residues past the end of the read, so its final part is completed from the germline J gene. V usage is TRBV19 and J usage is TRBJ2-1; TRBD1 matches at 8 bases. Germline-derived CDR1 and CDR2 are LNHDA and SQIVND (reference sequence). Trimming took 4 bases from V and 1 from J; bases not matched to a gene: 15. This CDR3 has 19 residues. The CDR3: CASSTVRPKTGESYNEQFF. The sequenced part of the CDR3 DNA is TGTGCCAGTAGTACAGTACGACCCAAGACAGGGGAGTCCTACAATGAG.

This clone showed up many times. The read gets to within 3 residues of the CDR3 end, and the germline J gene fills in the rest. This chain links TRBV19 with TRBJ2-1, with D possibly matching TRBD2 (5 bases). CDR1 and CDR2 (germline): LNHDA, SQIVND (reference sequence). The CDR3 length is 13 residues. Trimming took off 2 bases at V and 8 bases at J, with 10 bases between the two ends. CDR3 DNA (partial): TGTGCCAGTAGTATAAGAGGGCTCGATGAG. Its protein is CASSIRGLDE. The whole CDR3 sequence reads CASSIRGLDEQFF.

As to this clone: The DNA ends 3 residues before the CDR3 does, and the rest of the CDR3 is filled in from the germline J gene. The V call is TRBV19, the J call TRBJ2-7; 7 bases agree with TRBD1. The CDR3 sequence is 12 residues long. The germline gives CDR1 LNHDA, CDR2 SQIVND (reference sequence). The trim removed 4 bases at V and 3 bases at J, leaving 0 bases unmatched. The sequenced part of the CDR3 DNA is TGTGCCAGTAGTACAGGGGGCTACGAG. As protein: CASSTGGYE. The whole CDR3 protein is CASSTGGYEQYF. Full variable domain (remainder filled in from reference TRBV19 and TRBJ2-7): DGGITQSPKYLFRKEGQNVTLSCEQNLNHDAMYWYRQDPGQGLRLIYYSQIVNDFQKGDIAEGYSVSREKKESFPLTVTSAQKNPTAFYLCASSTGGYEQYFGPGTRLTVT.

The sample holds many counts of this clone. The CDR3 extends 3 residues past the end of the read, so its final part is completed from the germline J gene. This chain uses TRBV6-4 with TRBJ2-2; D is undetermined. Deletions cut 4 bases from V and 1 base from J, with 4 bases between. This CDR3 is 13 amino acids long. In germline, CDR1 is MRHNA, CDR2 SNTAGT. The CDR3 spells CASSAGNTGELFF. The sequenced part of the CDR3 DNA is TGTGCCAGCAGTGCGGGGAACACCGGGGAG.

This clone has a count of ten or more. The CDR3 end is not reached by the read, which stops 3 residues before it; the germline J gene fills it in. The gene calls are TRBV18 and TRBJ1-1; 10 bases fit TRBD1. V lost 3 bases, J lost 3 bases, and 4 bases stayed unmatched. The CDR3 contains 15 residues. The germline V gene encodes CDR1 KGHSH and CDR2 LQKENI. The covered CDR3 bases are TGTGCCAGCTCACCGACAGGGACAGGGGACACTGAA. This encodes CASSPTGTGDTE. The full-length CDR3 reads as CASSPTGTGDTEAFF.

In its sample, this clone was seen a few times. The read stops 3 residues short of the end of the CDR3; the missing end is completed from the germline J gene. This chain uses TRBV2 with TRBJ1-6; perhaps TRBD1 as D (6 bases). Trimming removed 6 bases from V and 6 bases from J, with 15 bases in between. The CDR3 contains 15 residues. Germline V CDR1 and CDR2: SNHLY, FYNNEI. Incomplete CDR3 DNA: TGTGCCAGCAGCGAGCAGGGGATCCCTAATTCACCC. Protein sequence: CASSEQGIPNSP. The entire CDR3 protein is CASSEQGIPNSPLHF.

This clone has only a few counts. The CDR3 region is CASARTSGLDINEQFF. The part of the CDR3 DNA that was read is TGTGCCAGCGCGAGGACTAGCGGGCTTGATATCAATGAG. V and J are TRBV19 and TRBJ2-1; 11 bases fit TRBD2. The read terminates 3 residues before the CDR3 end, so the remaining end is supplied by the germline J gene. CDR1 is LNHDA, CDR2 SQIVND, per germline (reference sequence). With V trimmed by 9 bases and J by 6 bases, 13 bases remained unmatched. The CDR3 covers 16 residues.

This clone was counted at least ten times. The CDR3 extends 3 residues past the end of the read, so its final part is completed from the germline J gene. This chain connects TRBV4-2 to TRBJ2-7; 9 positions agree with TRBD2. With 0 bases clipped from V and 0 bases from J, the junction kept 3 bases outside the gene matches. The V gene's germline CDR1 is LGHNA and CDR2 YNFKEQ. This CDR3 is 16 amino acids long. The CDR3 DNA, read in part, is TGTGCCAGCAGCCAAGATGGTAGCGGGAGCTCCTACGAG. Translated, it gives CASSQDGSGSSYE. The CDR3, in full, reads CASSQDGSGSSYEQYF.

This clone was recorded many times. The sequence runs out 3 residues before the end of the CDR3; the remainder is reconstructed from the germline J gene. The chain carries TRBV4-1 and TRBJ2-3, with a possible D match to TRBD2 (7 bases). Deletions cut 4 bases from V and 1 base from J, with 12 bases between. CDR1 is MGHRA and CDR2 is YSYEKL in the germline V gene. This CDR3 has 15 residues. CDR3 loop: CASSPRGARTDTQYF. The sequenced part of the CDR3 DNA is TGCGCCAGCAGCCCCCGGGGGGCTCGCACAGATACG.

This clone was detected many times. The read falls 3 residues short of the CDR3 end, and the missing part is taken from the germline J gene. The chain carries TRBV28 and TRBJ1-2, with 9 bases fitting TRBD1. This CDR3 has 17 residues. Germline V CDR1 and CDR2: MDHEN, SYDVKM. This CDR3 reads CASGLTMGQGPGRGYTF. The covered CDR3 bases are TGTGCCAGCGGTCTAACCATGGGACAGGGACCAGGACGAGGC.

This clone was recorded at least ten times. The CDR3 end falls 3 residues outside the read, so it is completed with the germline J gene. This chain links TRBV20-1 with TRBJ1-2, with D possibly TRBD1 on 6 matching bases. The CDR3 has 15 residues. Germline assignment: CDR1 DFQATT and CDR2 SNEGSKA (reference sequence). The DNA read from the CDR3 is TGCAGTGCCGTTACCTCCCCTAGGGGGGGGCGAGGC. The encoded protein is CSAVTSPRGGRG. The whole CDR3 reads CSAVTSPRGGRGYTF.

This clone has at least ten counts. The read comes to an end 3 residues before the CDR3 does, leaving the germline J gene to fill in the end. The chain has TRBV5-1 and TRBJ2-2; TRBD2 matches at 10 bases. J gave up 1 base and V 1 base, and 1 base lay outside the gene matches. Germline lookup yields CDR1 SGHRS and CDR2 YFSETQ. This CDR3 comprises 16 residues. CDR3 sequence reads: CASSLTSGKNTGELFF. The sequenced CDR3 bases are TGCGCCAGCAGCTTGACTAGCGGGAAGAACACCGGGGAG.

The table lists this clone with a few counts. The CDR3 extends 3 residues past the end of the read, so its final part is completed from the germline J gene. The rearrangement links TRBV18 to TRBJ1-6; 8 bases are a match to TRBD1. Germline CDR1 reads KGHSH; CDR2 reads LQKENI. V lost 8 bases and J lost 10; bases outside the gene matches: 7. The CDR3 is made up of 13 amino acids. Here the CDR3 reads CASQTGAVSPLHF. The CDR3 DNA, read in part, is TGTGCCAGCCAGACAGGGGCGGTCTCACCC.

This clone has ten or more counts. Read sequence stops 3 residues before the CDR3 end, and the germline J gene provides the missing end. The rearrangement links TRBV4-2 to TRBJ2-7, with TRBD2 as a possible D gene (6 bases). Germline CDR1 and CDR2: LGHNA and YNFKEQ. V lost 0 bases and J lost 0, with 6 bases in between. CDR3 size: 14 residues. The chain's CDR3 is CASSQDGGSYEQYF. The DNA read from the CDR3 is TGTGCCAGCAGCCAAGACGGGGGCTCCTACGAG.

This clone appeared a few times. The sequenced fragment ends 3 residues before the CDR3 boundary, so the rest is inferred from the germline J gene. This rearrangement joins TRBV7-9 to TRBJ1-6; weak D call: TRBD1 (5 bases). This CDR3 region has 15 residues. Trimming removed 4 bases at V and 1 base at J, with 8 bases between. CDR1 and CDR2 (germline): SEHNR, FQNEAQ (reference sequence). CDR3 DNA (partial): TGTGCCAGCAGCTGGGGGGGGTCCTATAATTCACCC. As protein: CASSWGGSYNSP. From start to end, the CDR3 is CASSWGGSYNSPLHF. Full variable domain (rest looked up from reference TRBV7-9 and TRBJ1-6): DTGVSQNPRHKITKRGQNVTFRCDPISEHNRLYWYRQTLGQGPEFLTYFQNEAQLEKSRLLSDRFSAERPKGSFSTLEIQRTEQGDSAMYLCASSWGGSYNSPLHFGNGTRLTVT.

In this sample, this clone turned up a few times. The junction departs from the called germline gene at one end, perhaps through a read error. The CDR3 is cut off 3 residues early in the read; its end comes from the germline J gene. The rearrangement uses TRBV7-9 and TRBJ1-4; weak D call: TRBD1 (5 bases). The germline V gene has CDR1 SEHNR and CDR2 FQNEAQ (reference sequence). The CDR3 covers 14 residues. The covered CDR3 bases are TGTGCCAGCAGCATGGACACAACAAATGAAAAA. Its protein product is CASSMDTTNEK. The complete CDR3 reads CASSMDTTNEKLFF.